These 18 T cell receptor beta chains originate from one sample sequenced in a study of cytomegalovirus exposure and HLA in healthy donors. 60 Vbeta and 13 Jbeta primers were used in PCR. Sequencing used immunoSEQ multiplex PCR; TCRdb keeps in-frame clones, though not all of them. The sample holds a few hundred thousand clones, 84% seen once. Sequencing was performed on PBMCs. The receptors originated from a woman in her forties in good health and CMV-seropositive.

CDR3 bases: TGTGCCAGCAGTTACTGGGGGGAGGACACTGAAGCTTTCTTT. Its protein product is CASSYWGEDTEAFF. The rearrangement joins TRBV6-6 to TRBJ1-1, with a tentative D call TRBD1 (5 bases). The V end lost 1 base, the J end lost 3 bases, and 9 bases lay between the germline ends. This CDR3 has 14 residues. Germline CDR1 reads MNHNY; CDR2 reads SVGAGI (reference sequence).

The chain carries TRBV7-3 and TRBJ2-1; 13 bases align to TRBD2. After removal of 4 bases from V and 2 bases from J, the junction contained 2 bases not matched to a gene. The V gene's germline CDR1 is SGHTA and CDR2 FQGTGA. The CDR3 runs to 16 residues. The CDR3 loop reads CASSSGLAGTYNEQFF. In nucleotides, the CDR3 is TGTGCCAGCAGCTCGGGACTAGCGGGAACCTACAATGAGCAGTTCTTC.

The V gene is TRBV19, the J gene TRBJ2-3; 12 bases match TRBD2. J gave up 8 bases and V 4 bases, and 10 bases lay outside the gene matches. Germline lookup yields CDR1 LNHDA and CDR2 SQIVND (reference sequence). CDR3 length equals 16 residues. CDR3 loop: CASSTGTSGPRGTQYF. Written as DNA, the CDR3 is TGTGCCAGTAGTACCGGGACTAGCGGGCCGCGGGGTACGCAGTATTTT.

The chain has TRBV9 and TRBJ2-6; 10 nucleotides agree with TRBD1. Trimming at V came to 2 bases and at J to 0 bases, leaving 5 bases not matched to a gene. The CDR3 is 18 residues long. Germline values: CDR1 SGDLS, CDR2 YYNGEE. The CDR3 sequence is CASSVKRTGGSGANVLTF. The CDR3, as DNA: TGTGCCAGCAGCGTTAAGAGGACAGGGGGCTCTGGGGCCAACGTCCTGACTTTC.

This chain's CDR3 is CASTAGTDTQYF. In DNA, the CDR3 is TGTGCCAGCACGGCGGGCACAGATACGCAGTATTTT. The chain combines TRBV2 with TRBJ2-3, with D unresolved. V lost 7 bases and J lost 1, with 6 bases in between. The germline V gene has CDR1 SNHLY and CDR2 FYNNEI. The length of the CDR3 is 12 residues.

This clone turned up a few times. The chain recombines TRBV28 with TRBJ2-5; possibly TRBD1 for D (6 bases). Germline loops: CDR1 MDHEN, CDR2 SYDVKM. V was pared by 9 bases and J by 0 bases, with 14 bases between. The CDR3 sequence is 14 residues long. CDR3 DNA sequence: TGTGCCAGTACTGTAGGACAGAACCAAGAGACCCAGTACTTC. Amino acids: CASTVGQNQETQYF.

This clone was seen a single time. The genes are TRBV21-1 and TRBJ2-3; TRBD2, the table's D call, lacks a check against the DNA. TRBV21-1 is listed as a pseudogene. This CDR3 is built from 16 residues. In nucleotides, the CDR3 is TGTGCCAGCAGCGCCCGACTAGCGGGAGGCCCAGATACGCAGTATTTT. Its protein is CASSARLAGGPDTQYF.

This rearrangement joins TRBV19 to TRBJ2-3; possibly TRBD2 for D (5 bases). Germline V gene lookup returns CDR1 LNHDA and CDR2 SQIVND (reference sequence). Trimming shortened V by 9 bases and J by 1 base, and 11 bases separated the two germline ends. The CDR3 length is 13 residues. The CDR3 region is CASSGGRTDTQYF. The CDR3 DNA sequence: TGTGCCAGCAGCGGAGGTCGCACAGATACGCAGTATTTT. The variable domain in full, with the rest retrieved from reference TRBV19 and TRBJ2-3, is DGGITQSPKYLFRKEGQNVTLSCEQNLNHDAMYWYRQDPGQGLRLIYYSQIVNDFQKGDIAEGYSVSREKKESFPLTVTSAQKNPTAFYLCASSGGRTDTQYFGPGTRLTVL.

The chain recombines TRBV10-2 with TRBJ1-1, with D unresolved. The ends were cut back, 8 bases at V and 1 base at J, with 17 bases in the middle. This CDR3 comprises 15 residues. CDR1 and CDR2 (germline): WSHSY, SAAADI. CDR3 amino acids: CASRDGLVGNTEAFF. In DNA form, the CDR3 reads TGCGCCAGCCGAGACGGACTCGTTGGGAACACTGAAGCTTTCTTT.

V and J are TRBV7-9 and TRBJ2-1; no definite D call. V was cut by 2 bases and J by 0 bases, with 11 bases left in between. The CDR3 runs 16 residues. Germline-derived CDR1 and CDR2 are SEHNR and FQNEAQ (reference sequence). The CDR3 DNA follows: TGTGCCAGCAGCTTACCAGGCCGAAGCTCCTACAATGAGCAGTTCTTC. This encodes CASSLPGRSSYNEQFF. The full variable domain, rest sourced from reference TRBV7-9 and TRBJ2-1, is DTGVSQNPRHKITKRGQNVTFRCDPISEHNRLYWYRQTLGQGPEFLTYFQNEAQLEKSRLLSDRFSAERPKGSFSTLEIQRTEQGDSAMYLCASSLPGRSSYNEQFFGPGTRLTVL.

This clone came up once. This rearrangement joins TRBV7-2 to TRBJ2-5; 7 nucleotides line up with TRBD1. This CDR3 contains 13 residues. The ends lost 4 bases at V and 5 bases at J; junction bases unmatched: 4. Germline CDR1 and CDR2: SGHTA and FQGNSA. In DNA form, the CDR3 reads TGTGCCAGCAGCTCCGGACAGGTCGAGACCCAGTACTTC. Its translation is CASSSGQVETQYF.

The gene calls are TRBV25-1 and TRBJ2-1, with 11 bases identical to TRBD2. The V gene end was trimmed by 4 bases and the J gene end by 9 bases; junction bases not matched to a gene: 11. Germline V gene data show CDR1 as MGHDK and CDR2 as SYGVNS. The CDR3 has 16 residues. Here the CDR3 reads CASSGYSGRERGEQFF. CDR3 nucleotides: TGTGCCAGCAGTGGATATAGCGGGAGGGAGAGGGGTGAGCAGTTCTTC.

This chain joins TRBV28 and TRBJ1-5; weak D call: TRBD1 (5 bases). The length of the CDR3 is 14 residues. Trimming cost V 6 bases and J 0 bases, with 9 bases left between them. Germline values: CDR1 MDHEN, CDR2 SYDVKM. The CDR3 loop is CASSRTSSNQPQHF. The CDR3 bases are TGTGCCAGCAGCAGGACATCTAGCAATCAGCCCCAGCATTTT.

This chain uses TRBV19 with TRBJ1-2; 11 nucleotides agree with TRBD1. V gave up 6 bases and J gave up 6 bases; unmatched junction bases: 3. Germline V CDR1 and CDR2: LNHDA, SQIVND (reference sequence). The CDR3 totals 13 residues. The CDR3 bases are TGTGCCAGTAGCCGGACAGGGGGCCATGGCTACACCTTC. Residues: CASSRTGGHGYTF. The entire variable domain, with the rest obtained from reference TRBV19 and TRBJ1-2, is as follows: DGGITQSPKYLFRKEGQNVTLSCEQNLNHDAMYWYRQDPGQGLRLIYYSQIVNDFQKGDIAEGYSVSREKKESFPLTVTSAQKNPTAFYLCASSRTGGHGYTFGSGTRLTVV.

This clone was counted once. The genes are TRBV19 and TRBJ2-7, with D maybe TRBD1 (5 bases). CDR3 size: 17 residues. Per germline, CDR1 LNHDA and CDR2 SQIVND (reference sequence). V dropped 1 base and J dropped 3 bases, with 19 bases sitting between them. The CDR3 DNA reads TGTGCCAGTAGTATAGGTCCATTAGGGGCGGAGAGCTACGAGCAGTACTTC. This sequence encodes CASSIGPLGAESYEQYF.

The CDR3 nucleotides are TGTGCCAGCAGCTCCTCACAGAGCCATTACGAGCAGTACTTC. Encoded protein: CASSSSQSHYEQYF. V is TRBV9 and J is TRBJ2-7, with D uncertain. Germline values: CDR1 SGDLS, CDR2 YYNGEE. V was shortened by 4 bases and J by 4 bases, with 15 bases between the two germline ends. This CDR3 spans 14 amino acids.

This clone was seen once. The J gene is TRBJ2-2, the V gene TRBV5-6; 10 positions agree with TRBD1. The J segment lost 7 bases and the V segment lost 2 bases, leaving 8 bases of the junction unmatched. There are 16 residues in the CDR3. Germline CDR1 and CDR2: SGHDT and YYEEEE. The DNA of the CDR3 is TGTGCCAGCAGCTTTGGACAGGGGGTTTTCATCGGGGAGCTGTTTTTT. Amino acid sequence: CASSFGQGVFIGELFF.

The chain has TRBV6-1 and TRBJ1-1; TRBD1 might be the D (6 bases). In germline, CDR1 is MNHNS, CDR2 SASEGT. Trimming shortened V by 5 bases and J by 7 bases, and 8 bases separated the two germline ends. The length of the CDR3 is 11 residues. The CDR3, as DNA: TGTGCCAGCAGTCAGACAGGTGAAGCTTTCTTT. This translates into CASSQTGEAFF.